This T cell receptor (beta chain) came from a study of cytomegalovirus exposure and HLA in healthy donors (dated by TCRdb to the late 2010s). Study-level background: According to an earlier analysis of 587 of the donors, about 190 million T cells yielded approximately 120 million unique TCR beta sequences and 276 Gb of sequence data. An early release covering approximately 600 HLA-typed donors comprised 250 to 350 gigabases of sequencing data and around 86 million unique TCR sequences. Of the 300 to 500 genotyped donors, 80% to 90% were placed in the genetic ancestry cluster associated with self-reported Caucasian donors. The study aimed to test whether cataloging public T cell receptors could reveal signatures of past pathogen exposure. The study profiled the T cell repertoires of 500 to 800 subjects by immunosequencing and related them to cytomegalovirus serostatus. In addition to the first cohort of several hundred subjects, a separate validation cohort of approximately 120 different subjects was used. To predict cytomegalovirus infection status, the study brought together high-throughput TCR immunosequencing, statistical association of individual TCRs with disease status, and machine learning. A later analysis re-examined previously published TCR beta repertoires from just over 650 donors and added high-resolution HLA genotyping to investigate patterns of TCR occurrence. Rather than drawing on any new phenotypic data, the later analysis identified candidate immune exposures from TCR beta sequences and the way those sequences occurred across donors. To decide whether each TCR beta V gene segment behaved as functional or pseudogenic, an earlier analysis of approximately 620 of the donors relied on high-throughput TCR beta sequencing. Alongside the repertoire data, information on donor age, sex, ethnicity and CMV serostatus was compiled. In a later genetic analysis, genome-wide SNP genotypes for about three fifths of the roughly 670 donors were used, and that subset was treated as a discovery cohort. Every discovery cohort repertoire had been produced on one sequencing platform. Class I and class II HLA loci were covered by the typing at four-digit resolution. The number of typed donors differed by locus: roughly 629-630 for A, B, C, DRB1 and DQB1; 500 to 550 for DQA1; 606 for DPA1; and roughly 470 for DPB1. Because of strong linkage in the cohort, roughly five DR-DQ haplotypes were treated as single units for association and clustering. Across around 400 genotyped donors of the cohort, an average of 235,054 unique TCR beta nucleotide sequences per donor were sequenced, and roughly 17% of those sequences were non-productive.

The cohort was made up of hundreds of healthy bone marrow donors. Cohort members were all nominally healthy when sampled, although unrecorded immune exposures were likely present. The donor tested CMV seropositive and was one of the 289 seropositive cohort members. Every donor gave a peripheral blood sample, and the peripheral blood mononuclear cells from that sample were used for TCR beta sequencing. The Qiagen DNeasy Blood Extraction Kit was used to extract genomic DNA from the blood cell samples. Regarding this clone: Its target antigen remains unknown. Base qualities were left out, and no much larger clone turns up one base away.

CDR1 and CDR2 were assigned from the germline V gene as MNHEY and SVGAGI. There are 14 amino acids in the CDR3, from cysteine to phenylalanine inclusive. Only the CDR3 part of the read is kept: 42 bases, read in frame from the first base. V and J lose 5 bases and 3 bases, and a span of 14 bases separates them. The library was prepared using the immunoSEQ multiplex PCR assay. For the multiplex PCR, a mixture combining 60 forward primers for TCR Vbeta segments and 13 reverse primers for TCR Jbeta segments was used. The CDR3 region of rearranged TCR beta genes was amplified from genomic DNA by a multiplex PCR assay. The Illumina HiSeq System was used to sequence the amplified TCR beta libraries as 87-base-pair reads. The study's processing was this. A later analysis tallied roughly 76 million unique TCR beta chains across the 600 to 700 repertoires, and approximately 9.9 million of those chains were shared by two or more donors. To remove PCR and sequencing errors, raw reads were error-corrected and collapsed into unique sequences using a nearest-neighbor algorithm that merged closely related sequences. Alignment of CDR3 sequences to IMGT reference sequences was used to assign V, D and J gene segments. For a sequence to be retained, a match of at least six nucleotides was required to both a V gene segment and a J gene segment. Rearrangements were classified as productive when the CDR3 lacked stop codons and remained in frame with V and J, and all other rearrangements were classified as non-productive. Following IMGT convention, CDR3 was defined as the stretch from the second conserved V-encoded cysteine to the conserved J-encoded phenylalanine. In an earlier analysis of more than 550 of the donors, sequences lacking an unambiguous match to a single V gene segment were excluded. An earlier analysis of under 750 of the donors called V segments functional above 56.7% productive rearrangements and segregating when the between-donor standard deviation exceeded 5%. A statistical classification framework was developed to diagnose cytomegalovirus status using the catalog of TCR beta chain sequences. In a later analysis, TCR nucleotide sequences were compared against IMGT/GENE-DB human TR gene sequences so that V and J genes could be assigned. A later analysis assigned CDR3 sequences and most-parsimonious VDJ recombination scenarios with the TCRdist pipeline. In a later analysis, each TCR beta chain was defined by its CDR3 amino acid sequence together with its V-gene family, and reads without a unique V-gene family were excluded. A later analysis removed 592 highly shared, low-generation-probability nucleotide sequences to deal with suspected cross-contamination and a sequencing artifact. In a later analysis, a clonal expansion index was calculated for each public chain from normalized within-repertoire ranks of inferred template counts. In a later analysis, generation probabilities were computed using a VDJ recombination model fitted to out-of-frame rearrangements, and the results were checked against IGoR. Hypergeometric tests were used in a later analysis to score TCR-TCR, TCR-HLA and TCR-CMV co-occurrence, with a repertoire-size bias correction applied to the TCR pairs. A later analysis estimated false discovery rates by permuting HLA or CMV assignments 20 times. A later analysis grouped co-occurring TCRs with DBSCAN, adding TCRdist sequence similarity when clustering within HLA-allele-positive subsets. Repertoires with fewer than 30,000 or more than 120,000 public chains, plus five repertoires with anomalous nucleotide sharing, were excluded from co-occurrence clustering. Drawn from immuneACCESS, this table holds only the in-frame rearrangements with V and J called that TCRdb kept. Clones are partly lost; checked studies trace under half to an unresolved V gene and leave the rest unexplained. V, J and clone size were drawn from that table, and D and trimming were deduced from the DNA. Counted in this sample were some 130,000 clones; more than 70% of them appeared once. Of the sample, over 6.5% falls within the top ten clones.

Study-wide findings and limitations: Most TCR sequences were seen in very few donors, while some public TCRs were found in many individuals. In an earlier analysis of a few hundred of the donors, most TCR beta V segments were observed in productive rearrangements about 90% or about 30% of the time, broadly matching IMGT annotations. Linkage disequilibrium might explain the correlated functional status among segregating V segments, but an unknown experimental factor could not be excluded. The cohort was sequenced for TCR beta chains only, and without alpha or paired-chain data the features that could be detected were limited. In a later genetic analysis, a missense DCLRE1C variant was associated with V-gene and J-gene trimming of TCR beta chains, and the association was replicated in an independent cohort. Cytomegalovirus status was reported to be diagnosed by the classifier with high specificity and sensitivity in both the original and validation cohorts. In a later analysis, TCR association rates were found to vary across HLA loci, with the most associated TCRs seen for DRB1 alleles and the fewest for HLA-C alleles. Because HLA typing was unavailable for some donors at each locus, only the typed subset was used in association tests. A later analysis associated 15,000 to 20,000 TCR beta sequences with specific HLA alleles at a false discovery rate of 0.05. A few of the identified cytomegalovirus-associated TCR beta chains were confirmed in vitro to be specific for cytomegalovirus antigens. A later analysis found that HLA-associated TCR beta chains were more clonally expanded and had lower generation probabilities than equally common non-associated chains. The study listed 164 TCR beta chains as associated with cytomegalovirus. The only immune exposure information available for the cohort was CMV serostatus. Most CMV-associated TCR beta chains appeared to be HLA-restricted in a later analysis, and the HLA associations seemed to be driven largely by CMV exposure. A cluster of highly shared sequence variants was judged likely to be a technical artifact of the sequencing pipeline. The earlier analysis of approximately 540 of the donors excluded roughly 16 rarely observed V segments, including chromosome 9 orphons, because counts were too low. The 87-base-pair reads could not distinguish some IMGT-functional V segments, including TRBV6-2 and TRBV6-3, so those segments were excluded. When HLA alleles, especially DR and DQ, strongly co-occurred, TCR associations were difficult to assign to individual alleles. The authors suggested that the approach could potentially be generalized to other disease states and immunological phenotypes. The presence/absence analyses assumed that sequencing depth was roughly uniform across donors, and that assumption may not be true. In a later genetic analysis, fewer N-insertions in productive TCRs were reported among donors in an Asian-associated ancestry cluster than the roughly 640-donor mean. A later analysis reported that several top co-occurrence clusters appeared linked to parvovirus B19, influenza, CMV and Epstein-Barr virus. A further reported finding was that TCR beta sequences accurately predicted the HLA-A and HLA-B alleles for most subjects in the first cohort.

The sample consisted of PBMCs. This receptor was obtained from a woman aged 30 to 39 in good health and CMV-seropositive. The chain is assembled from TRBV6-5 and TRBJ2-7; TRBD2 is possibly the D segment (5 matching bases). The CDR3 corresponds to CASSRLIGDYEQYF. Read as DNA, the sequence is TGTGCCAGCAGTCGACTAATCGGAGACTACGAGCAGTACTTC.